Below, 9 T cell receptor beta chains from the same sample are listed, as sequenced in a study of T cells after yellow fever vaccination. TCRdb re-called the 5' RACE reads with MiXCR, one entry per CDR3 protein. This table has roughly 240,000 distinct CDR3 sequences, less than 7.5% appearing once. Sample: CD4+ T cells sorted from PBMCs, taken on the day of the yellow fever booster vaccination. All receptors derive from a man younger than 40 who received the YFV17D yellow fever vaccine.

This chain connects TRBV29-1 to TRBJ1-2; D not certain. Germline-derived CDR1 and CDR2 are SQVTM and ANQGSEA. Trimming pared 6 bases from V and 6 bases from J, leaving 14 bases between. The CDR3 consists of 12 residues. Here the CDR3 reads CSVDSPIDGYTF. CDR3 DNA: TGCAGCGTAGATTCGCCAATAGATGGCTACACCTTC.

This clonotype was counted only a few times. V usage is TRBV6-1 and J usage is TRBJ2-6, with D hard to call. CDR1 MNHNS and CDR2 SASEGT come from the germline V gene. Trimming removed 6 bases at V and 2 bases at J, with 11 bases between. The CDR3 has 15 amino acids. The CDR3: CASSSDTAGANVLTF. The CDR3 DNA reads TGTGCCAGCAGCTCAGACACGGCTGGGGCCAACGTCCTGACTTTC.

This clonotype was seen a handful of times. The V gene is TRBV11-3, the J gene TRBJ2-2; 9 bases fit TRBD2. V lost 6 bases and J lost 6; bases outside the gene matches: 11. The CDR3 totals 16 residues. Germline V lookup: CDR1 SGHNT, CDR2 YENEEA. The CDR3 region has the DNA TGTGCCAGCAGTTCAGACTTCGGACTAGCGTCCGGGGAGCTGTTTTTT. It specifies CASSSDFGLASGELFF.

This clonotype came up many times. This sequence joins TRBV29-1 and TRBJ2-5; no definite D call. The CDR3 has 10 amino acids. V was trimmed by 6 bases and J by 7 bases, leaving 9 bases between them. Germline V gene sequence: CDR1 SQVTM, CDR2 ANQGSEA. CDR3 region: CSVREGTQYF. The CDR3 bases are TGCAGCGTACGAGAAGGGACCCAGTACTTC.

This clonotype has more than one count but fewer than ten. J is TRBJ1-1 and V is TRBV11-2; D not resolved. CDR1 is SGHAT and CDR2 is FQNNGV in the germline V gene. The ends were cut back, 1 base at V and 4 bases at J, with 10 bases in the middle. This CDR3 has 14 amino acids. CDR3 residues: CASSLALPGTEAFF. CDR3 in DNA: TGTGCCAGCAGCTTAGCCCTACCGGGCACTGAAGCTTTCTTT.

The genes are TRBV14 and TRBJ2-1, with 14 bases matching TRBD2. The CDR3 is made up of 17 amino acids. Trimming took 5 bases from V and 2 from J; bases not matched to a gene: 5. Germline lookup yields CDR1 SGHDN and CDR2 FVKESK. CDR3: CASSGGLAGGPYNEQFF. For the CDR3, the DNA is TGTGCCAGCAGCGGTGGACTAGCGGGAGGTCCCTACAATGAGCAGTTCTTC.

The V call is TRBV12-3 or TRBV12-4, the J call TRBJ2-2, with 10 bases identical to TRBD1. The V segment lost 6 bases and the J segment 0 bases; nucleotides outside the gene matches: 7. The CDR3 runs 17 residues. CDR3 region: CASSPRDRGSNTGELFF. The CDR3 DNA reads TGTGCCAGCAGCCCTCGGGACAGGGGATCGAACACCGGGGAGCTGTTTTTT.

Ten or more counts support this clonotype. The J gene is TRBJ1-1, the V gene TRBV5-6; D call uncertain. V lost 1 base to trimming and J lost 7 bases, with 8 bases between them. CDR1 and CDR2 from the germline V gene are SGHDT and YYEEEE. This CDR3 contains 12 residues. Written as DNA, the CDR3 is TGTGCCAGCAGCTTGCGGGAGGGTGAAGCTTTCTTT. This sequence encodes CASSLREGEAFF.

This clonotype came up many times. The chain is built from TRBV5-6 and TRBJ2-1; 8 positions match TRBD2. The V and J ends lost 4 bases and 5 bases, in that order; junction bases with no gene match: 14. The V gene's germline CDR1 is SGHDT and CDR2 YYEEEE. The CDR3 has 17 amino acids. The DNA of the CDR3 is TGTGCCAGCAGCGTCCCGGGACTAGTGGAGGTGCACAATGAGCAGTTCTTC. Residues: CASSVPGLVEVHNEQFF.